A selection of T cell receptor beta chains follows, all from one sample in a study of T cell repertoires in cytomegalovirus infection. One entry per CDR3 protein results from TCRdb running MiXCR on the reads. The sample contains a few hundred thousand distinct CDR3 sequences, nearly 35% of which appear only once. Their cognate antigens are unknown. Material: cultured PBMCs, obtained from culture after CMV antigen stimulation. These receptors originate from a human donor in good health (CMV status not recorded). Some clones in this sample may be carry-over from other donors' samples. Each CDR3 is given with its conserved first and last residue. Fields, in order: D gene, clone size, J gene, V gene, CDR3 protein, CDR3 DNA. D genes are given only for firm matches. A row's size may be missing; if present it is once, few, many or a size class.

d_gene: TRBD1; abundance: many; j_gene: TRBJ2-5; v_gene: TRBV7-8; CDR3aa: CASSPPGQWQETQYF; CDR3nt: TGTGCCAGCAGCCCCCCGGGACAGTGGCAAGAGACCCAGTACTTC
d_gene: .; abundance: .; j_gene: TRBJ2-3; v_gene: TRBV7-2; CDR3aa: CASSLVPVITDTQYF; CDR3nt: TGTGCCAGCAGCTTAGTTCCAGTGATCACAGATACGCAGTATTTT
d_gene: .; abundance: .; j_gene: TRBJ2-1; v_gene: TRBV4-3; CDR3aa: CASSQEPDPAYNEQFF; CDR3nt: TGCGCCAGCAGCCAAGAGCCAGACCCAGCCTACAATGAGCAGTTCTTC
d_gene: TRBD1; abundance: few; j_gene: TRBJ2-1; v_gene: TRBV11-3; CDR3aa: CASSPGTGSGNEQFF; CDR3nt: TGTGCCAGCAGCCCCGGGACAGGGTCGGGGAATGAGCAGTTCTTC
d_gene: TRBD2; abundance: .; j_gene: TRBJ2-3; v_gene: TRBV12-3/TRBV12-4; CDR3aa: CASSPFALASGSTDTQYF; CDR3nt: TGTGCCAGCAGTCCCTTCGCCCTGGCTAGCGGCAGCACAGATACGCAGTATTTT
d_gene: TRBD1; abundance: .; j_gene: TRBJ1-2; v_gene: TRBV30; CDR3aa: CAWTLTTGHYGYTF; CDR3nt: TGTGCCTGGACCCTAACGACAGGGCACTATGGCTACACCTTC
d_gene: TRBD1; abundance: few; j_gene: TRBJ1-5; v_gene: TRBV4-2; CDR3aa: CASSQDQGGETSNQPQHF; CDR3nt: TGTGCCAGCAGCCAAGATCAGGGGGGAGAAACTAGCAATCAGCCCCAGCATTTT
d_gene: .; abundance: .; j_gene: TRBJ1-3; v_gene: TRBV20-1; CDR3aa: CSARRGGLSGNTIYF; CDR3nt: TGCAGTGCTAGGAGGGGGGGGTTGTCTGGAAACACCATATATTTT
d_gene: .; abundance: many; j_gene: TRBJ2-5; v_gene: TRBV7-2; CDR3aa: CASSSRRSPEETQYF; CDR3nt: TGTGCCAGCAGCTCCCGGCGGAGTCCGGAAGAGACCCAGTACTTC
d_gene: TRBD2; abundance: few; j_gene: TRBJ2-1; v_gene: TRBV7-2; CDR3aa: CASSATSGGAREQFF; CDR3nt: TGTGCCAGCAGCGCAACTAGCGGGGGGGCGAGGGAGCAGTTCTTC
d_gene: .; abundance: many; j_gene: TRBJ1-6; v_gene: TRBV11-2; CDR3aa: CASSSDASSYNSPLHF; CDR3nt: TGTGCCAGCAGTTCGGATGCGTCCTCCTATAATTCACCCCTCCACTTT
d_gene: .; abundance: .; j_gene: TRBJ1-5; v_gene: TRBV5-6; CDR3aa: CASSLMGWQPQHF; CDR3nt: TGTGCCAGCAGCTTGATGGGGTGGCAGCCCCAGCATTTT
d_gene: TRBD2; abundance: .; j_gene: TRBJ2-1; v_gene: TRBV18; CDR3aa: CASSPTLTSGDNEQFF; CDR3nt: TGTGCCAGCTCACCTACCCTGACTAGCGGAGACAATGAGCAGTTCTTC
d_gene: .; abundance: .; j_gene: TRBJ1-1; v_gene: TRBV9; CDR3aa: CASSVAWNTEAFF; CDR3nt: TGTGCCAGCAGCGTAGCCTGGAACACTGAAGCTTTCTTT
d_gene: TRBD1; abundance: .; j_gene: TRBJ2-1; v_gene: TRBV6-4; CDR3aa: CASSADRAVYYNEQFF; CDR3nt: TGTGCCAGCAGTGCAGACAGGGCGGTGTACTACAATGAGCAGTTCTTC
d_gene: .; abundance: few; j_gene: TRBJ2-1; v_gene: TRBV7-2; CDR3aa: CASSRPVTANEQFF; CDR3nt: TGTGCCAGCAGCCGACCTGTGACTGCCAATGAGCAGTTCTTC
d_gene: TRBD1; abundance: .; j_gene: TRBJ2-3; v_gene: TRBV27; CDR3aa: CASSLYGQGTSDTQYF; CDR3nt: TGTGCCAGCAGCTTATACGGACAGGGTACCTCAGATACGCAGTATTTT
d_gene: TRBD2; abundance: .; j_gene: TRBJ2-7; v_gene: TRBV12-3/TRBV12-4; CDR3aa: CASRARTSGTYEQYF; CDR3nt: TGTGCCAGCAGAGCTAGGACTAGCGGGACCTACGAGCAGTACTTC
d_gene: TRBD1; abundance: once; j_gene: TRBJ2-1; v_gene: TRBV7-4; CDR3aa: CASSWTGSVWNEQFF; CDR3nt: TGTGCCAGCAGCTGGACAGGGTCCGTCTGGAATGAGCAGTTCTTC
d_gene: .; abundance: .; j_gene: TRBJ1-2; v_gene: TRBV12-3/TRBV12-4; CDR3aa: CASSLGQADGYTF; CDR3nt: TGTGCCAGCAGTTTAGGCCAGGCGGATGGCTACACCTTC
d_gene: .; abundance: .; j_gene: TRBJ1-2; v_gene: TRBV9; CDR3aa: CASSVDGGLNGYTF; CDR3nt: TGTGCCAGCAGCGTAGACGGAGGGTTGAATGGCTACACCTTC
d_gene: TRBD1; abundance: few; j_gene: TRBJ2-1; v_gene: TRBV12-5; CDR3aa: CASGLVRNYQGQGGNFDYNEQFF; CDR3nt: TGTGCTAGTGGTTTGGTACGAAATTATCAGGGACAGGGTGGGAACTTCGACTACAATGAGCAGTTCTTC
d_gene: .; abundance: .; j_gene: TRBJ1-2; v_gene: TRBV10-3; CDR3aa: CAISAYRDRNGYTF; CDR3nt: TGTGCCATCAGTGCCTATCGTGACAGGAATGGCTACACCTTC
d_gene: .; abundance: .; j_gene: TRBJ2-1; v_gene: TRBV11-2; CDR3aa: CASSLTGTHSGGEQFF; CDR3nt: TGTGCCAGCAGCTTAACAGGGACCCACTCCGGGGGTGAGCAGTTCTTC
d_gene: .; abundance: .; j_gene: TRBJ2-1; v_gene: TRBV7-2; CDR3aa: CASSPDYHEQFF; CDR3nt: TGTGCCAGCAGCCCTGACTACCATGAGCAGTTCTTC
d_gene: TRBD2; abundance: .; j_gene: TRBJ2-3; v_gene: TRBV7-3; CDR3aa: CASSLAHFAGAGTDTQYF; CDR3nt: TGTGCCAGCAGCTTAGCCCATTTTGCGGGAGCTGGCACAGATACGCAGTATTTT
d_gene: TRBD2; abundance: medium-sized; j_gene: TRBJ2-2; v_gene: TRBV7-7; CDR3aa: CASGLSGPTGELFF; CDR3nt: TGTGCCAGCGGCCTTAGCGGGCCCACCGGGGAGCTGTTTTTT
d_gene: .; abundance: .; j_gene: TRBJ2-7; v_gene: TRBV5-1; CDR3aa: CASSLEWASYEQYF; CDR3nt: TGCGCCAGCAGCTTGGAGTGGGCCTCCTACGAGCAGTACTTC
d_gene: TRBD1; abundance: .; j_gene: TRBJ2-5; v_gene: TRBV28; CDR3aa: CASSQLTGTETQYF; CDR3nt: TGTGCCAGCAGTCAGTTGACAGGGACAGAGACCCAGTACTTC
d_gene: .; abundance: .; j_gene: TRBJ1-2; v_gene: TRBV5-1; CDR3aa: CASSLEPSNYGYTF; CDR3nt: TGCGCCAGCAGCTTAGAACCGTCTAACTATGGCTACACCTTC
d_gene: TRBD2; abundance: few; j_gene: TRBJ2-1; v_gene: TRBV12-3/TRBV12-4; CDR3aa: CASSRQALAGTPNEQFF; CDR3nt: TGTGCCAGCAGCCGTCAGGCCCTAGCGGGGACACCCAATGAGCAGTTCTTC
d_gene: TRBD1; abundance: .; j_gene: TRBJ2-3; v_gene: TRBV4-3; CDR3aa: CASSQEGRGRDPTDTQYF; CDR3nt: TGCGCCAGCAGCCAAGAGGGCAGGGGGCGCGACCCCACAGATACGCAGTATTTT
d_gene: .; abundance: .; j_gene: TRBJ2-1; v_gene: TRBV20-1; CDR3aa: CSATSSYNEQFF; CDR3nt: TGCAGTGCTACCTCTTCCTACAATGAGCAGTTCTTC
d_gene: .; abundance: many; j_gene: TRBJ1-2; v_gene: TRBV19; CDR3aa: CASRPDLLYRDPRGYTF; CDR3nt: TGTGCCAGTAGGCCAGACCTCCTTTACAGGGATCCAAGGGGCTACACCTTC
d_gene: TRBD1; abundance: .; j_gene: TRBJ2-1; v_gene: TRBV6-5; CDR3aa: CASSQGVFHEQFF; CDR3nt: TGTGCCAGCAGCCAGGGGGTTTTCCATGAGCAGTTCTTC
d_gene: .; abundance: .; j_gene: TRBJ2-1; v_gene: TRBV12-3/TRBV12-4; CDR3aa: CASREGASGNNEQFF; CDR3nt: TGTGCCAGCAGAGAGGGGGCTAGCGGCAACAATGAGCAGTTCTTC
d_gene: .; abundance: .; j_gene: TRBJ1-4; v_gene: TRBV7-9; CDR3aa: CASSWTMMRKLFF; CDR3nt: TGTGCCAGCAGCTGGACAATGATGAGAAAACTGTTTTTT
d_gene: .; abundance: few; j_gene: TRBJ2-1; v_gene: TRBV20-1; CDR3aa: CSAGGGDSYNEQFF; CDR3nt: TGCAGTGCTGGAGGAGGCGACTCCTACAATGAGCAGTTCTTC
d_gene: .; abundance: .; j_gene: TRBJ1-4; v_gene: TRBV28; CDR3aa: CASSLLAGTNEKLFF; CDR3nt: TGTGCCAGCAGTTTACTTGCGGGAACTAATGAAAAACTGTTTTTT
d_gene: .; abundance: few; j_gene: TRBJ2-1; v_gene: TRBV7-8; CDR3aa: CASSLLIAEVHVDNEQFF; CDR3nt: TGTGCCAGCAGCTTATTAATAGCGGAAGTCCACGTAGATAATGAGCAGTTCTTC
d_gene: TRBD2; abundance: .; j_gene: TRBJ2-5; v_gene: TRBV19; CDR3aa: CASSIGRLAEETQYF; CDR3nt: TGTGCCAGTAGTATTGGTCGACTAGCGGAAGAGACCCAGTACTTC
d_gene: TRBD1; abundance: .; j_gene: TRBJ2-2; v_gene: TRBV25-1; CDR3aa: CASRGQGVTGELFF; CDR3nt: TGTGCTTCCCGGGGACAGGGAGTTACCGGGGAGCTGTTTTTT
d_gene: .; abundance: few; j_gene: TRBJ2-1; v_gene: TRBV19; CDR3aa: CASSIVLVSGSAYNEQFF; CDR3nt: TGTGCCAGTAGTATCGTTCTCGTCTCGGGAAGCGCCTACAATGAGCAGTTCTTC
d_gene: TRBD1; abundance: many; j_gene: TRBJ1-2; v_gene: TRBV7-2; CDR3aa: CASSLAGGPIGYTF; CDR3nt: TGTGCCAGCAGCTTAGCAGGGGGCCCTATAGGCTACACCTTC
d_gene: .; abundance: .; j_gene: TRBJ2-1; v_gene: TRBV30; CDR3aa: CAWSVLKSSNEQFF; CDR3nt: TGTGCCTGGAGTGTACTAAAGTCCAGTAATGAGCAGTTCTTC